This TCR beta chain was found in a study of graft-versus-host responses after intestinal transplantation. This clone occurred once. Sequencing used immunoSEQ multiplex PCR; TCRdb keeps in-frame clones, though not all of them. The data show 75,000 to 100,000 clones, roughly 88% seen once. The sequence was collected from a human patient who received an intestinal transplant, so some T cells may come from the graft donor. Material: PBMCs, obtained 255 days after intestinal transplant.

CDR3 amino acids: CSGLYQETQYF. The CDR3 DNA sequence: TGCAGTGGGTTGTACCAAGAGACCCAGTACTTC. The chain employs TRBV29-1 and TRBJ2-5; D gene uncertain. This CDR3 has 11 amino acids. From germline, CDR1 is SQVTM and CDR2 ANQGSEA.